One and the same sample provided the 17 T cell receptor beta chains below, sequenced in a study of OX40 agonist ivuxolimab in advanced cancers. Libraries came from the immunoSEQ multiplex PCR assay. TCRdb limited this immuneACCESS table to in-frame rearrangements with V and J called. A share of clones is missing; checked studies link under half to unresolved V genes, and the rest is unexplained. Counted in this sample were 35,000 to 45,000 clones; under 95% of them appeared once. Over 12% of the sample is taken by the ten largest. Source: CD4+ or CD8+ T cells sorted from blood, taken in a trial of the OX40 agonist ivuxolimab. The receptors were gathered from an adult with an advanced solid tumor such as melanoma, head and neck, liver or kidney cancer.

The rearrangement joins TRBV28 to TRBJ1-1; 7 bases align to TRBD1. The CDR3 covers 17 residues. V gave up 1 base and J gave up 1 base; unmatched junction bases: 9. Germline V gene sequence: CDR1 MDHEN, CDR2 SYDVKM. CDR3 nucleotide sequence: TGTGCCAGCAGTTTATTAGGCAGGGGGGGGGAGAACACTGAAGCTTTCTTT. Encoded protein: CASSLLGRGGENTEAFF.

The V call is TRBV5-1, the J call TRBJ2-7, with D perhaps TRBD1 or TRBD2 (6 bases each). Germline CDR1 reads SGHRS; CDR2 reads YFSETQ. V lost 2 bases, J lost 4 bases, and 16 bases lay in between. CDR3 length: 15 residues. This CDR3 is CASSLWTDGSYEQYF. The CDR3 nucleotides read TGCGCCAGCAGCTTATGGACAGACGGGAGTTACGAGCAGTACTTC.

The gene calls are TRBV11-2 and TRBJ2-5, with D possibly being TRBD2 (6 bases). Deletions cut 3 bases from V and 3 bases from J, with 8 bases between. The CDR3 spans 13 residues. Germline CDR1 SGHAT, CDR2 FQNNGV. The CDR3: CASSFPGEETQYF. CDR3 DNA: TGTGCCAGCAGCTTTCCGGGAGAAGAGACCCAGTACTTC.

This chain links TRBV4-2 with TRBJ1-1; tentatively, D is TRBD1 (5 bases). In germline, CDR1 is LGHNA, CDR2 YNFKEQ. The CDR3 runs 13 residues. Trimming stripped 5 bases from V and 3 bases from J, with 10 bases between. The chain's CDR3 is CASSDGGDTEAFF. The CDR3 coding sequence is TGTGCCAGCAGCGACGGGGGGGACACTGAAGCTTTCTTT.

The rearrangement uses TRBV7-6 and TRBJ2-1, with D possibly matching TRBD2 (6 bases). With 4 bases removed from V and 7 bases from J, the gap between germline ends came to 11 bases. CDR1 and CDR2 (germline): SGHVS, FNYEAQ. The CDR3 length is 13 residues. CDR3 sequence: CASSSHGRNEQFF. DNA of the CDR3: TGTGCCAGCAGCTCACACGGGAGAAATGAGCAGTTCTTC.

This clone was observed once. The V call is TRBV14, the J call TRBJ1-2, with 8 bases matching TRBD1. The germline V gene encodes CDR1 SGHDN and CDR2 FVKESK. The V gene end was trimmed by 0 bases and the J gene end by 4 bases; junction bases not matched to a gene: 4. This CDR3 comprises 15 residues. CDR3 amino acids: CASSQDWTGPYGYTF. The CDR3 nucleotides read TGTGCCAGCAGCCAAGATTGGACAGGGCCCTATGGCTACACCTTC.

A note on this clone: A junction boundary mismatches the germline segment, possibly from a read error. The chain recombines TRBV5-1 with TRBJ2-1; D remains ambiguous. Germline V gives CDR1 SGHRS, CDR2 YFSETQ. The CDR3 sequence is 14 residues long. The CDR3 nucleotides read TGCGCCAGCAGTTGGGCTGCCTCCAACAATGAGCAGTTCTTC. It encodes CASSWAASNNEQFF. Drawing the rest from reference TRBV5-1 and TRBJ2-1, the complete variable domain is KAGVTQTPRYLIKTRGQQVTLSCSPISGHRSVSWYQQTPGQGLQFLFEYFSETQRNKGNFPGRFSGRQFSNSRSEMNVSTLELGDSALYLCASSWAASNNEQFFGPGTRLTVL.

The chain combines TRBV9 with TRBJ1-1, with D maybe TRBD1 (6 bases). This CDR3 spans 14 amino acids. The germline V gene has CDR1 SGDLS and CDR2 YYNGEE. Between the trimmed V and J ends, which lost 4 bases and 1 base, there was a span of 11 bases. CDR3 DNA: TGTGCCAGCAGCCCGGACAGCCCGAACACTGAAGCTTTCTTT. Its translation: CASSPDSPNTEAFF.

Details on this clone: This specimen includes other DNA sequences encoding the same CDR3. The gene calls are TRBV7-9 and TRBJ2-7, with D unclear. The germline V gene has CDR1 SEHNR and CDR2 FQNEAQ (reference sequence). The CDR3 sequence is 12 residues long. The ends were cut back, 2 bases at V and 4 bases at J, with 6 bases in the middle. CDR3 in amino acids: CASSLSSYEQYF. Written as DNA, the CDR3 is TGTGCCAGCAGCTTATCCAGTTACGAGCAGTACTTC.

As regards this clone: Being one base from a much bigger clone, this may be a read error. This rearrangement joins TRBV9 to TRBJ2-2; 9 bases line up with TRBD1. Germline loops: CDR1 SGDLS, CDR2 YYNGEE. There are 17 residues in the CDR3. J gave up 6 bases and V 0 bases, and 9 bases lay outside the gene matches. The CDR3 here is CASSVAVGQGGSGELFF. CDR3 bases: TGTGCCAGCAGCGTAGCCGTGGGACAGGGAGGCTCCGGGGAGCTGTTTTTT.

This chain uses TRBV5-1 with TRBJ1-1, with D perhaps TRBD1 (5 bases). Per germline, CDR1 SGHRS and CDR2 YFSETQ. The germline V and J ends were trimmed by 1 base and 8 bases, with 12 bases remaining between them. This CDR3 has 13 amino acids. CDR3 sequence: CASSLIGGTEAFF. Written as DNA, the CDR3 is TGCGCCAGCAGCTTGATCGGGGGGACGGAAGCTTTCTTT.

The chain links TRBV7-2 to TRBJ2-1; D is tentatively TRBD1 or TRBD2 (5 bases each). Germline V gene sequence: CDR1 SGHTA, CDR2 FQGNSA. CDR3 length equals 14 residues. The V end was cut by 2 bases, the J end by 4 bases, with 9 bases between. The DNA for the CDR3 is TGTGCCAGCAGCTTAAGAGGGGCTTACAATGAGCAGTTCTTC. Its protein is CASSLRGAYNEQFF.

The chain employs TRBV4-3 and TRBJ2-5; D is uncertain. The germline CDR1 and CDR2 sequences are LGHNA and YSLEER. The CDR3 covers 14 residues. The V end was cut by 1 base, the J end by 1 base, with 7 bases between. CDR3 protein: CASSQVLGQETQYF. CDR3 DNA: TGCGCCAGCAGCCAAGTTTTGGGCCAAGAGACCCAGTACTTC.

The V and J genes are TRBV11-2 and TRBJ2-7; D not resolved. Germline assignment: CDR1 SGHAT and CDR2 FQNNGV. Trimming pared 1 base from V and 1 base from J, leaving 5 bases between. There are 13 residues in the CDR3. CDR3 residues: CASSLGASYEQYF. The CDR3 DNA reads as TGTGCCAGCAGCTTAGGGGCTTCCTACGAGCAGTACTTC. Drawing the rest from reference TRBV11-2 and TRBJ2-7, the complete variable domain is EAGVAQSPRYKIIEKRQSVAFWCNPISGHATLYWYQQILGQGPKLLIQFQNNGVVDDSQLPKDRFSAERLKGVDSTLKIQPAKLEDSAVYLCASSLGASYEQYFGPGTRLTVT.

The chain is built from TRBV27 and TRBJ2-1, with a tentative D call TRBD2 (7 bases). V dropped 2 bases and J dropped 4 bases, with 12 bases sitting between them. Per the germline V gene, CDR1 is MNHEY and CDR2 is SMNVEV (reference sequence). This CDR3 has 15 residues. Here the CDR3 DNA reads TGTGCCAGCAGTTTAGGGGGGGCGAGGTACAATGAGCAGTTCTTC. Residues: CASSLGGARYNEQFF.

The CDR3 coding sequence is TGTGCCAGCAGCTTAGATCAAGAGACAGGGGTGCTAGCGGGAGAGTACGAGCAGTACTTC. The encoded protein is CASSLDQETGVLAGEYEQYF. V is TRBV11-2 and J is TRBJ2-7; TRBD2 matches at 10 bases. CDR3 size: 20 residues. Germline lookup yields CDR1 SGHAT and CDR2 FQNNGV. V lost 0 bases to trimming and J lost 4 bases; unmatched junction nucleotides: 18.

This chain connects TRBV4-1 to TRBJ1-5; D is unclear. Germline V lookup: CDR1 MGHRA, CDR2 YSYEKL. Trimming took off 5 bases at V and 5 bases at J, with 13 bases between the two ends. The CDR3 covers 14 residues. The CDR3 reads CASSTNSPHQPQHF. CDR3 nucleotides: TGCGCCAGCAGCACTAACAGCCCCCATCAGCCCCAGCATTTT.